This is a list of T cell receptor beta chains from one sample in a study of radiation and T cells in renal cell carcinoma. Assay: immunoSEQ multiplex PCR; the TCRdb copy retains only in-frame clones and omits some. The data show 100,000 to 150,000 clones, around 90% seen once. The source material was blood, sampled from a patient whose treatment included radiotherapy and nephrectomy. The origin of the receptors is a woman in her 70s with renal cell carcinoma. Each CDR3 is given with its conserved first and last residue. A D gene is named only where the DNA matches it firmly. Rows may omit the clone size; those that give it use once, few, many or a size class.

len | j_gene | d_gene | abundance | v_gene | CDR3aa | CDR3nt
14 | TRBJ1-5 | . | once | TRBV6-6 | CASTTGEHNQPQHF | TGTGCCAGCACCACGGGGGAACACAATCAGCCCCAGCATTTT
13 | TRBJ1-2 | . | . | TRBV5-1 | CASSLSGDYGYTF | TGCGCCAGCAGCTTGTCAGGGGACTATGGCTACACCTTC
14 | TRBJ1-1 | . | . | TRBV9 | CASSVATQGAEAFF | TGTGCCAGCAGCGTAGCTACGCAAGGGGCCGAAGCTTTCTTT
15 | TRBJ1-2 | TRBD1 | . | TRBV12-5 | CASGLGTGGRYGYTF | TGTGCTAGTGGTTTGGGGACAGGGGGGAGGTATGGCTACACCTTC
14 | TRBJ1-2 | TRBD1 | . | TRBV6-6 | CASGPLDRVGGYTF | TGTGCCAGCGGCCCACTAGACAGGGTAGGAGGCTACACCTTC
16 | TRBJ2-7 | . | . | TRBV5-4 | CASSLAPRQGRYEQYF | TGTGCCAGCAGCTTGGCCCCTCGGCAGGGTCGATACGAGCAGTACTTC
12 | TRBJ1-2 | . | once | TRBV7-3 | CASSVGGYGYTF | TGTGCCAGCAGCGTCGGGGGCTATGGCTACACCTTC
14 | TRBJ1-1 | . | . | TRBV5-1 | CASSLADGHTEAFF | TGCGCCAGCAGCTTGGCTGACGGCCACACTGAAGCTTTCTTT
17 | TRBJ1-6 | TRBD1 | once | TRBV6-1 | CASSEGTGGFYNSPLHF | TGTGCCAGCAGTGAGGGGACAGGGGGCTTCTATAATTCACCCCTCCACTTT
13 | TRBJ1-1 | . | few | TRBV30 | CAWSLRLNTEAFF | TGTGCCTGGAGTCTTAGACTGAACACTGAAGCTTTCTTT
16 | TRBJ1-3 | TRBD1 | . | TRBV7-3 | CASSAGQGDPGNTIYF | TGTGCCAGCAGCGCAGGACAGGGAGATCCTGGAAACACCATATATTTT
13 | TRBJ2-7 | . | . | TRBV2 | CASSRTYSYEQYF | TGTGCCAGCAGCCGGACATACTCCTACGAGCAGTACTTC
15 | TRBJ2-3 | TRBD2 | . | TRBV2 | CASSFSGGGTDTQYF | TGTGCCAGCAGTTTCAGCGGGGGGGGCACAGATACGCAGTATTTT
16 | TRBJ1-5 | . | few | TRBV15 | CATSREQQGFNQPQHF | TGTGCCACCAGCAGAGAACAACAGGGATTCAATCAGCCCCAGCATTTT
15 | TRBJ2-5 | . | . | TRBV9 | CASSATGNPEETQYF | TGTGCCAGCAGCGCAACGGGGAACCCGGAGGAGACCCAGTACTTC
15 | TRBJ2-7 | . | . | TRBV12-5 | CASARMLSPLHEQYF | TGTGCTAGTGCCCGGATGCTAAGTCCCCTCCACGAGCAGTACTTC
13 | TRBJ2-3 | . | . | TRBV11-3 | CASIGGSTDTQYF | TGTGCCAGCATTGGGGGATCCACAGATACGCAGTATTTT
16 | TRBJ1-2 | TRBD1 | . | TRBV28 | CASSFQGQGAYYGYTF | TGTGCCAGCAGTTTTCAGGGACAGGGGGCATACTATGGCTACACCTTC
15 | TRBJ1-1 | . | few | TRBV30 | CAWREVPTGITEAFF | TGTGCCTGGAGGGAAGTCCCTACAGGGATCACTGAAGCTTTCTTT
14 | TRBJ1-2 | . | few | TRBV19 | CASSTPGSDYGYTF | TGTGCCAGTAGTACTCCTGGGAGCGACTATGGCTACACCTTC
15 | TRBJ2-1 | TRBD2 | . | TRBV5-1 | CASSLGLAGKNEQFF | TGCGCCAGCAGCTTGGGACTAGCGGGGAAGAATGAGCAGTTCTTC
14 | TRBJ1-6 | . | . | TRBV30 | CAWKETPRNSPLHF | TGTGCCTGGAAAGAGACACCGAGGAATTCACCCCTCCACTTT
16 | TRBJ2-1 | TRBD2 | . | TRBV7-9 | CASSQKRTSGNNEQFF | TGTGCCAGCAGCCAAAAGAGGACTAGCGGAAACAATGAGCAGTTCTTC
15 | TRBJ1-2 | . | . | TRBV19 | CASSFPDSRSYGYTF | TGTGCCAGTAGTTTCCCGGACAGCCGTTCATATGGCTACACCTTC
13 | TRBJ1-5 | . | . | TRBV6-6 | CASSFSGDQPQHF | TGTGCCAGCAGTTTTTCTGGGGATCAGCCCCAGCATTTT